This entry lists 29 T cell receptor beta chains sequenced from one sample in a study of T cells in women clearing cervical HPV infection listed by TCRdb under 2018. Library preparation employed the immunoSEQ multiplex PCR assay. The table comes from immuneACCESS by way of TCRdb, which keeps in-frame sequences with V and J called. Part of the clones is missing from these tables; in studies checked, under half for an unresolved V gene and the rest for unknown reasons. This specimen's table enumerates about 39,000 clones. In total, the top ten clones hold roughly 5% of the sample. Sequences were obtained from blood buffy coat. The receptors originated from a woman aged 18-70 years with a cervical HPV16 infection that either progressed to CIN3+ or cleared (not recorded which).

As to this clone: The sequenced fragment ends 3 residues before the CDR3 boundary, so the rest is inferred from the germline J gene. The V gene is TRBV2, the J gene TRBJ2-7; 9 nucleotides agree with TRBD2. V gave up 6 bases and J gave up 2 bases; unmatched junction bases: 8. Per germline, CDR1 SNHLY and CDR2 FYNNEI. The CDR3 consists of 15 residues. CDR3 sequence reads: CASRELAGFTYEQYF. The CDR3 bases that were read are TGTGCCAGCAGAGAGCTAGCGGGGTTTACCTACGAG.

This CDR3 is CASSPGTTNTGELFF. CDR3 DNA (partial): TGTGCCAGCAGCCCCGGGACTACGAACACCGGGGAG. This chain uses TRBV5-8 with TRBJ2-2, with 7 bases matching TRBD2. The CDR3 end falls 3 residues outside the read, so it is completed with the germline J gene. Germline CDR1 and CDR2: SGHTS and YDEGEE. The CDR3 extends over 15 amino acids. V trimming: 4 bases; J trimming: 0 bases; junction bases outside the gene matches: 3.

A note on this clone: Coverage ceases 3 residues before the CDR3 finishes, and the germline J gene fills in the end. The rearrangement links TRBV12-3 or TRBV12-4 to TRBJ1-1, with TRBD1 matching 7 bases. The CDR3 extends over 13 amino acids. Trimming cost V 6 bases and J 3 bases; bases outside gene matches: 4. CDR3 bases read: TGTGCCAGCAGGGGGCAGGGGGACACTGAA. Its protein product is CASRGQGDTE. From start to end, the CDR3 is CASRGQGDTEAFF.

Details on this clone: The read finishes 3 residues shy of the CDR3 end, and the germline J gene is used to complete it. The chain uses TRBV2 and TRBJ1-3, with a tentative D call TRBD1 (6 bases). The CDR3 covers 15 residues. V was trimmed by 4 bases and J by 0 bases, leaving 10 bases between them. Germline V CDR1 and CDR2: SNHLY, FYNNEI. This CDR3 reads CASSASQGSGNTIYF. CDR3 bases read: TGTGCCAGCAGTGCCTCACAGGGCTCTGGAAACACC.

To note about this clone: The CDR3 end falls 3 residues outside the read, so it is completed with the germline J gene. This rearrangement joins TRBV6-1 to TRBJ1-1; 8 nucleotides agree with TRBD1. V shed 4 bases, J shed 2 bases, and the junction held 9 bases outside the gene matches. The CDR3 extends over 16 amino acids. Germline V lookup: CDR1 MNHNS, CDR2 SASEGT. The DNA read from the CDR3 is TGTGCCAGCAGTGCTATTACCGGACAGGGAAACACTGAA. Translated: CASSAITGQGNTE. The entire CDR3 reads CASSAITGQGNTEAFF.

A remark on this clone: The read finishes 3 residues shy of the CDR3 end, and the germline J gene is used to complete it. The genes are TRBV7-8 and TRBJ2-5, with 8 bases lining up with TRBD2. Germline CDR1 reads SGHVS; CDR2 reads FQNEAQ. CDR3 length: 14 residues. V shed 4 bases, J shed 4 bases, and the junction held 5 bases outside the gene matches. Partial CDR3 DNA: TGTGCCAGCAGCTCCCAAAGCGGGGGAGAGACC. This codes for CASSSQSGGET. The whole CDR3 sequence is CASSSQSGGETQYF.

As to this clone: The read stops 3 residues short of the end of the CDR3; the missing end is completed from the germline J gene. This chain uses TRBV30 with TRBJ1-3; D not certain. From germline, CDR1 is GTSNPN and CDR2 SVGIG (reference sequence). CDR3 length equals 12 residues. Trimming pared 0 bases from V and 4 bases from J, leaving 4 bases between. CDR3 DNA (partial): TGTGCCTGGAGTGTAGGGGGAAACACC. Translation gives CAWSVGGNT. The full CDR3 protein reads CAWSVGGNTIYF.

On this clone itself: From the germline J gene comes the end of the CDR3, since the read stops 3 residues before it. This chain connects TRBV6-1 to TRBJ2-3; weak D call: TRBD1 (5 bases). V lost 4 bases, J lost 6 bases, and 14 bases lay in between. Per germline, CDR1 MNHNS and CDR2 SASEGT. The CDR3 has 14 amino acids. CDR3 DNA, as far as it was read: TGTGCCAGCAGTGCCCGGACAACTCCGGATACG. It translates to CASSARTTPDT. The entire CDR3 reads CASSARTTPDTQYF.

On this clone itself: The read terminates 3 residues ahead of where the CDR3 ends, so the germline J gene completes it. The V and J genes are TRBV20-1 and TRBJ1-1, with 8 bases lining up with TRBD1. The CDR3 length is 16 residues. The trim removed 0 bases at V and 0 bases at J, leaving 6 bases unmatched. Germline V lookup: CDR1 DFQATT, CDR2 SNEGSKA (reference sequence). CDR3 DNA (partial): TGCAGTGCTAGAGATCGGCAGGGGGCCATGAACACTGAA. Encoded protein: CSARDRQGAMNTE. The entire CDR3 is CSARDRQGAMNTEAFF.

As regards this clone: The read ends 3 residues shy of where the CDR3 ends; the end is completed using the germline J gene. The chain combines TRBV12-3 or TRBV12-4 with TRBJ2-7, with D unclear. CDR3 length: 11 amino acids. With 9 bases removed from V and 3 bases from J, the gap between germline ends came to 9 bases. CDR3 DNA, as far as it was read: TGTGCCAGTTCTCAGCGCTACGAG. It encodes CASSQRYE. The whole CDR3 reads CASSQRYEQYF.

About this clone: The read terminates 3 residues ahead of where the CDR3 ends, so the germline J gene completes it. The rearrangement uses TRBV5-1 and TRBJ2-5; tentatively, D is TRBD2 (6 bases). The V gene lost 0 bases and the J gene lost 5 bases, with 8 bases spanning the gap. There are 13 residues in the CDR3. Germline lookup yields CDR1 SGHRS and CDR2 YFSETQ. CDR3 amino acids: CASSLGLGETQYF. CDR3 DNA, as far as it was read: TGCGCCAGCAGCTTGGGACTAGGGGAGACC.

Comment on this clone: The CDR3 end is not reached by the read, which stops 3 residues before it; the germline J gene fills it in. V usage is TRBV6-4 and J usage is TRBJ2-2, with 7 positions matching TRBD1. Germline V gene lookup returns CDR1 MRHNA and CDR2 SNTAGT. The ends lost 8 bases at V and 3 bases at J; junction bases unmatched: 6. CDR3 length: 14 residues. The CDR3 protein is CASGQGVDTGELFF. CDR3 bases read: TGTGCCAGCGGGCAGGGGGTTGACACCGGGGAG.

Points on this clone: The CDR3 goes on 3 residues after the read ends, and that part is filled in from the germline J gene. The rearrangement links TRBV11-2 to TRBJ1-2, with TRBD1 as a possible D gene (5 bases). The germline gives CDR1 SGHAT, CDR2 FQNNGV. V was trimmed by 5 bases and J by 4 bases, leaving 11 bases between them. CDR3 length equals 13 residues. CDR3: CASSQGVSYGYTF. CDR3 DNA, as far as it was read: TGTGCCAGCAGCCAAGGGGTGAGCTATGGC.

Comment on this clone: The sequenced fragment ends 3 residues before the CDR3 boundary, so the rest is inferred from the germline J gene. The J gene is TRBJ1-2, the V gene TRBV29-1; 7 positions agree with TRBD1. Unmatched junction bases numbered 7, after V lost 6 bases and J lost 6 bases. The germline V gene has CDR1 SQVTM and CDR2 ANQGSEA. The CDR3 is 12 residues long. The sequenced part of the CDR3 DNA is TGCAGCGTGGACGGACAGGCCCATGGC. Its translation is CSVDGQAHG. The entire CDR3 protein reads CSVDGQAHGYTF.

A remark on this clone: The missing CDR3 end, 3 residues past where the read stops, is filled in from the germline J gene. The chain is built from TRBV12-3 or TRBV12-4 and TRBJ2-1; TRBD2 agrees at 10 bases. V lost 3 bases and J lost 5; bases outside the gene matches: 4. CDR3 length: 15 amino acids. CDR3 amino acids: CASSFTSGGDNEQFF. The CDR3 bases that were read are TGTGCCAGCAGTTTCACAAGCGGGGGGGACAATGAG.

As to this clone: The DNA ends 3 residues before the CDR3 does, and the rest of the CDR3 is filled in from the germline J gene. The V and J genes are TRBV7-9 and TRBJ1-2, with D tentatively TRBD1 (5 bases). In germline, CDR1 is SEHNR, CDR2 FQNEAQ (reference sequence). The CDR3 has 13 amino acids. V shed 5 bases and J shed 3 bases, with 10 bases lying between them. The sequenced part of the CDR3 DNA is TGTGCCAGCAGCCCGGACACCCACTATGGC. It encodes CASSPDTHYG. From start to end, the CDR3 is CASSPDTHYGYTF.

The CDR3 spells CASSATETNYGYTF. CDR3 DNA (partial): TGTGCCAGCAGTGCGACAGAGACTAACTATGGC. The V call is TRBV2, the J call TRBJ1-2; a possible D gene is TRBD1 (5 bases). The read stops 3 residues short of the end of the CDR3; the missing end is completed from the germline J gene. CDR1 SNHLY and CDR2 FYNNEI come from the germline V gene. The germline V and J ends were trimmed by 4 bases and 0 bases, with 9 bases remaining between them. This CDR3 spans 14 amino acids.

As concerns this clone: The CDR3 is cut off 3 residues early in the read; its end comes from the germline J gene. This chain connects TRBV5-1 to TRBJ2-5; D is perhaps TRBD1 (6 bases). Germline CDR1 is SGHRS and CDR2 is YFSETQ. V was trimmed by 4 bases and J by 2 bases, leaving 15 bases between them. The CDR3 is 15 residues long. Incomplete CDR3 DNA: TGCGCCAGCAGCCCCCGGGACAATCCTCAAGAGACC. Its protein is CASSPRDNPQET. The whole CDR3 is CASSPRDNPQETQYF.

As to this clone: The read finishes 3 residues shy of the CDR3 end, and the germline J gene is used to complete it. The rearrangement joins TRBV5-1 to TRBJ1-1; 8 bases match TRBD1. The CDR3 sequence is 14 residues long. With V trimmed by 4 bases and J by 5 bases, 7 bases remained unmatched. CDR1 SGHRS and CDR2 YFSETQ come from the germline V gene. The CDR3 bases that were read are TGCGCCAGCAGCAATGGACAGGGTTGGACTGAA. This encodes CASSNGQGWTE. The full CDR3 is CASSNGQGWTEAFF.

As concerns this clone: Read sequence stops 3 residues before the CDR3 end, and the germline J gene provides the missing end. J is TRBJ2-6 and V is TRBV6-1; the match to TRBD1 covers 7 bases. CDR1 is MNHNS and CDR2 is SASEGT in the germline V gene. The V gene end was trimmed by 2 bases and the J gene end by 4 bases; junction bases not matched to a gene: 2. This CDR3 contains 15 residues. The chain's CDR3 is CASSETGEGANVLTF. CDR3 DNA, as far as it was read: TGTGCCAGCAGTGAAACAGGGGAAGGGGCCAACGTC.

Remarks on this clone: With the read ending 3 residues before the CDR3 end, the germline J gene is used to fill in that end. The chain recombines TRBV20-1 with TRBJ1-1; 11 positions match TRBD1. With V trimmed by 0 bases and J by 6 bases, 6 bases remained unmatched. This CDR3 contains 15 residues. CDR1 is DFQATT, CDR2 SNEGSKA, per germline (reference sequence). The DNA read from the CDR3 is TGCAGTGCTAGAGATCGTGGACAGGGGGCCTCTGAA. The encoded protein is CSARDRGQGASE. Given in full, the CDR3 is CSARDRGQGASEAFF.

As to this clone: Read coverage stops 3 residues before the CDR3 terminus; the germline J gene supplies the remainder. The rearrangement joins TRBV6-1 to TRBJ2-1; maybe TRBD2 (7 bases). V was cut by 0 bases and J by 9 bases, with 18 bases left in between. The CDR3 is made up of 16 amino acids. Germline CDR1 and CDR2: MNHNS and SASEGT. The CDR3 reads CASSEARGGRDAEQFF. Partial CDR3 DNA: TGTGCCAGCAGTGAAGCGAGGGGGGGCAGGGATGCTGAG.

Concerning this clone: The DNA ends 3 residues before the CDR3 does, and the rest of the CDR3 is filled in from the germline J gene. The V call is TRBV5-5, the J call TRBJ1-2; 7 bases map to TRBD1. In germline, CDR1 is SGHKS, CDR2 YYEKEE (reference sequence). CDR3 length: 13 amino acids. The CDR3 DNA, read in part, is TGTGCCAGCAGCCTTGCAGGGGGGTCCGGC. It translates to CASSLAGGSG. The CDR3 in its entirety is CASSLAGGSGYTF.

A word on this clone: The read is 3 residues too short to cover the CDR3 end, so that end is filled in from the germline J gene. V usage is TRBV20-1 and J usage is TRBJ2-1; 13 bases are a match to TRBD2. CDR1 is DFQATT and CDR2 is SNEGSKA in the germline V gene (reference sequence). With V trimmed by 3 bases and J by 8 bases, 7 bases remained unmatched. CDR3 length equals 15 residues. The CDR3 DNA, read in part, is TGCAGTGCTAGTACCGGGACTAGCGGGGCGGATGAG. It specifies CSASTGTSGADE. The entire CDR3 protein reads CSASTGTSGADEQFF.

Details on this clone: The read finishes 3 residues shy of the CDR3 end, and the germline J gene is used to complete it. The chain combines TRBV6-1 with TRBJ1-3; no firm D call. The CDR3 consists of 12 residues. Germline values: CDR1 MNHNS, CDR2 SASEGT. V was clipped by 4 bases and J by 2 bases, with 3 bases between them. The sequenced CDR3 bases are TGTGCCAGCAGTGCTGCTGGAAACACC. Translation gives CASSAAGNT. The whole CDR3 sequence reads CASSAAGNTIYF.

On this clone itself: The read falls 3 residues short of the CDR3 end, and the missing part is taken from the germline J gene. This sample includes further DNA sequences coding for the same CDR3. The chain links TRBV7-9 to TRBJ1-1; possibly TRBD1 for D (5 bases). In germline, CDR1 is SEHNR, CDR2 FQNEAQ (reference sequence). With 5 bases removed from V and 4 bases from J, the gap between germline ends came to 14 bases. The CDR3 is 14 residues long. The CDR3 DNA, read in part, is TGTGCCAGCAGCCCAAGGGGTATCAGCACTGAA. Its translation: CASSPRGISTE. The CDR3 in its entirety is CASSPRGISTEAFF.

Comments on this clone: The read gets to within 3 residues of the CDR3 end, and the germline J gene fills in the rest. The chain is built from TRBV2 and TRBJ2-2; 8 bases are a match to TRBD2. Germline V lookup: CDR1 SNHLY, CDR2 FYNNEI. The CDR3 has 15 amino acids. V dropped 2 bases and J dropped 6; count of bases not matched to a gene: 5. CDR3 DNA (partial): TGTGCCAGCAGTGAAAACGGGGGGGCGGCCGGGGAG. The encoded protein is CASSENGGAAGE. The CDR3, in full, reads CASSENGGAAGELFF.

Turning to this clone: With the read ending 3 residues before the CDR3 end, the germline J gene is used to fill in that end. The chain links TRBV7-6 to TRBJ1-1; tentatively, D is TRBD1 (5 bases). Trimming cost V 5 bases and J 4 bases, with 14 bases left between them. Germline V gene data show CDR1 as SGHVS and CDR2 as FNYEAQ. The length of the CDR3 is 14 residues. The CDR3 sequence is CASSRGAGSTEAFF. Incomplete CDR3 DNA: TGTGCCAGCAGCCGTGGGGCAGGGAGCACTGAA.

About this clone: The observed sequence ends 3 residues before the CDR3 terminus, with the missing tail filled in from the germline J gene. The rearrangement joins TRBV7-3 to TRBJ2-2, with 8 bases identical to TRBD1. The germline gives CDR1 SGHTA, CDR2 FQGTGA. V dropped 6 bases and J dropped 3; count of bases not matched to a gene: 6. The CDR3 extends over 15 amino acids. The CDR3 bases that were read are TGTGCCAGCAGAAAGGACAGGGCCGACACCGGGGAG. Amino acids: CASRKDRADTGE. The full-length CDR3 reads as CASRKDRADTGELFF. The whole variable domain, remainder taken from reference TRBV7-3 and TRBJ2-2, is GAGVSQTPSNKVTEKGKYVELRCDPISGHTALYWYRQSLGQGPEFLIYFQGTGAADDSGLPNDRFFAVRPEGSVSTLKIQRTERGDSAVYLCASRKDRADTGELFFGEGSRLTVL.